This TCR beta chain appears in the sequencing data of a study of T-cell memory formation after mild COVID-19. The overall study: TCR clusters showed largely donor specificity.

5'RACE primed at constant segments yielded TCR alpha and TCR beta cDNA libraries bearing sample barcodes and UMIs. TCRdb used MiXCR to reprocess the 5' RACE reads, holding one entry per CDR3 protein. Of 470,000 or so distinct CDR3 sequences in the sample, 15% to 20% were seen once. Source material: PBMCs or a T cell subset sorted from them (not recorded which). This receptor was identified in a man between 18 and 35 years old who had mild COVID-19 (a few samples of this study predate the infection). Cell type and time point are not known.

The CDR3 loop reads CASSEEGGGRYNEQFF. Written as DNA, the CDR3 is TGTGCCAGCAGTGAAGAGGGTGGGGGGAGGTACAATGAGCAGTTCTTC. The genes are TRBV6-1 and TRBJ2-1, with D perhaps matching TRBD2 (6 bases). The CDR3 consists of 16 residues. CDR1 and CDR2 (germline): MNHNS, SASEGT. The V end was cut by 1 base, the J end by 4 bases, with 14 bases between.